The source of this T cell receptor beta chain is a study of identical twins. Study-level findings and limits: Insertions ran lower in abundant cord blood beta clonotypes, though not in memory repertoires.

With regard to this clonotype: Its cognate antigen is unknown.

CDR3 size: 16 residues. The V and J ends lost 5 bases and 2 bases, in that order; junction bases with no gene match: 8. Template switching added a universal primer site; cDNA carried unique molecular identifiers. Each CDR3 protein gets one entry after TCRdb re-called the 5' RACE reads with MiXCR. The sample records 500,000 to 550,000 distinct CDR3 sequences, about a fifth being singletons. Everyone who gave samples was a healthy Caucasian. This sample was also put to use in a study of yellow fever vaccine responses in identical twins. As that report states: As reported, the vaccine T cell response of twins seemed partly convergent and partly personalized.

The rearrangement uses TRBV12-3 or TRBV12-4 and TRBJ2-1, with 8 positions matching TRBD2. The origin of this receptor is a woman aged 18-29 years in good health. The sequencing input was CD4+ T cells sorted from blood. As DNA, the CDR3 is TGTGCCAGCAGTCCCGCTCGGGGACTAGCCTACAATGAGCAGTTCTTC. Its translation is CASSPARGLAYNEQFF.